A selection of T cell receptor beta chains follows, all from one sample in a study of memory CD4+ T cells and cytomegalovirus serostatus. Here immunoSEQ multiplex PCR was the method, and the copy in TCRdb shows in-frame clones only, minus some. Of tens of thousands of clones in the sample, more than 70% were seen once. The specimen sequenced was memory CD4+ T cells from blood. The receptor source for this set is an adult in good health and CMV-seronegative. Some clones in this sample may be carry-over from other donors' samples. Both conserved end residues are part of each CDR3. D genes are given only for firm matches. The listing skips clone size in some rows; elsewhere it reads once, few, many or a size class.

TRBD1 TRBJ2-1 . TRBV10-3 CAISDRGDEQFF TGTGCCATCAGCGACAGGGGCGATGAGCAGTTCTTC
TRBD2 TRBJ2-3 once TRBV9 CASSQTSGRAGDTDTQYF TGTGCCAGCAGCCAGACTAGCGGGAGGGCGGGGGACACAGATACGCAGTATTTT
. TRBJ2-1 . TRBV29-1 CSVGHGGPYNEQFF TGCAGCGTTGGTCACGGGGGGCCCTACAATGAGCAGTTCTTC
TRBD1 TRBJ1-2 few TRBV5-6 CASSLAEGAGYGYTF TGTGCCAGCAGCTTGGCCGAGGGGGCCGGCTATGGCTACACCTTC
. TRBJ2-5 . TRBV27 CASTRPRGWETQYF TGTGCCAGCACACGACCGCGGGGTTGGGAGACCCAGTACTTC
. TRBJ1-4 . TRBV5-1 CASSHLGTGNEKLFF TGCGCCAGCAGCCACCTGGGGACGGGGAATGAAAAACTGTTTTTT
. TRBJ2-7 . TRBV5-1 CASSLVVAPYEQYF TGCGCCAGCAGCTTGGTCGTAGCCCCCTACGAGCAGTACTTC
. TRBJ1-5 once TRBV10-2 CASSGQPNQPQHF TGCGCCAGCAGTGGACAGCCAAATCAGCCCCAGCATTTT
. TRBJ1-2 few TRBV2 CASSVGQHYGYTF TGTGCCAGCAGTGTGGGGCAGCACTATGGCTACACCTTC
TRBD1 TRBJ1-4 . TRBV7-9 CASSLGGQPNEKLFF TGTGCCAGCAGCTTAGGGGGACAGCCTAATGAAAAACTGTTTTTT
TRBD1 TRBJ2-1 . TRBV4-2 CASSQDPGRGLEQFF TGTGCCAGCAGCCAAGATCCGGGTAGGGGGCTGGAGCAGTTCTTC
TRBD2 TRBJ2-1 once TRBV6-4 CASSPFLAGGRNEQFF TGTGCCAGCAGCCCTTTCCTAGCGGGAGGTAGGAATGAGCAGTTCTTC
. TRBJ2-5 . TRBV7-9 CASSLDAGRETQYF TGTGCCAGCAGCTTAGATGCAGGGAGGGAGACCCAGTACTTC
TRBD1 TRBJ1-5 . TRBV12-5 CASGLDRGLGPQHF TGTGCTAGTGGCCTGGACAGGGGACTTGGACCCCAGCATTTT